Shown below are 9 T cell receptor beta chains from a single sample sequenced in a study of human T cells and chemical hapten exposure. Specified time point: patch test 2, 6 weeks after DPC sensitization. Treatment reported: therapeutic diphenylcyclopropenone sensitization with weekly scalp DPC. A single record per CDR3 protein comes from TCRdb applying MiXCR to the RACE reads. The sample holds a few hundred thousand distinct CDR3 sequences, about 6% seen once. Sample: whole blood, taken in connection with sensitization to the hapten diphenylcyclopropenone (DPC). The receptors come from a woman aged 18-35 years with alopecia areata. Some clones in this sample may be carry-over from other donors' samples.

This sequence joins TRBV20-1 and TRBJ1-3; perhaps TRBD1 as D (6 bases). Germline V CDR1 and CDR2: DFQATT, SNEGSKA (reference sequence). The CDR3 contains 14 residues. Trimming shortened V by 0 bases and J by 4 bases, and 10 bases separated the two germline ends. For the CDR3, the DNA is TGCAGTGCTAGAGAGGGGGCTACGGGAAACACCATATATTTT. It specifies CSAREGATGNTIYF.

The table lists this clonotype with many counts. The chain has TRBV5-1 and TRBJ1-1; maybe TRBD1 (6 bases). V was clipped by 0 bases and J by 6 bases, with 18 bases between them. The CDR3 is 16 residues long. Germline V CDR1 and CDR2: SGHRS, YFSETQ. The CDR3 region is CASSLGDTGPRAEAFF. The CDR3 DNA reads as TGCGCCAGCAGCTTGGGGGACACCGGACCGAGGGCTGAAGCTTTCTTT.

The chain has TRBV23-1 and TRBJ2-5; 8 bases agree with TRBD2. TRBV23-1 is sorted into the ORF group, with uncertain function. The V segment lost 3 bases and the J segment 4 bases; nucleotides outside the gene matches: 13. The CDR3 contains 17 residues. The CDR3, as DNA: TGCGCCAGCAGTCACATCGGGGGGGGCCGTAGAGGAGAGACCCAGTACTTC. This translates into CASSHIGGGRRGETQYF.

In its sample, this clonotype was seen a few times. CDR3 nucleotide sequence: TGTGCCAGCAGCCAAGAATTGCGGGGTGAAGCTTTCTTT. Translated: CASSQELRGEAFF. This sequence joins TRBV14 and TRBJ1-1; D ambiguous. Looked up from germline, CDR1 is SGHDN and CDR2 is FVKESK. The CDR3 has 13 residues. V shed 0 bases and J shed 7 bases, with 9 bases lying between them.

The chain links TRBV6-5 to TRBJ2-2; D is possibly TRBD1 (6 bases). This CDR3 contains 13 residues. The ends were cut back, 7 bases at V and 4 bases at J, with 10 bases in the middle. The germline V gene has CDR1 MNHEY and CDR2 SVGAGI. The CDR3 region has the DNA TGTGCCAGCACCCAGGGGATCACCGGGGAGCTGTTTTTT. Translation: CASTQGITGELFF.

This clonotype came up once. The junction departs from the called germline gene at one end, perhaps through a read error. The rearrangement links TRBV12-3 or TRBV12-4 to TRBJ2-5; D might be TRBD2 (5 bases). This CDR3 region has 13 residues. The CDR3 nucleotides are TGTGCCAGCAGTTTGAGGGCAAAAGAGACCCATTACTTC. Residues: CASSLRAKETHYF.

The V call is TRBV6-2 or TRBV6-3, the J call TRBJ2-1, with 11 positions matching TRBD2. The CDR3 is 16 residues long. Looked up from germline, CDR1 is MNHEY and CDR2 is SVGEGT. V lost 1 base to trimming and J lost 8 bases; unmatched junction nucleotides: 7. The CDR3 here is CASSYFLAGGPDEQFF. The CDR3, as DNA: TGTGCCAGCAGTTACTTCTTAGCGGGGGGGCCGGATGAGCAGTTCTTC.

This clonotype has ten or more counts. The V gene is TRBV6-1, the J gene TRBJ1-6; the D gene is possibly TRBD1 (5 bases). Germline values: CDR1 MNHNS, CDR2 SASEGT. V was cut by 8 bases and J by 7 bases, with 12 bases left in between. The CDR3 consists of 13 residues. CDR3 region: CASSGQGNSPLHF. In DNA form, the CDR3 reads TGTGCCAGCTCGGGGCAGGGAAATTCACCCCTCCACTTT.

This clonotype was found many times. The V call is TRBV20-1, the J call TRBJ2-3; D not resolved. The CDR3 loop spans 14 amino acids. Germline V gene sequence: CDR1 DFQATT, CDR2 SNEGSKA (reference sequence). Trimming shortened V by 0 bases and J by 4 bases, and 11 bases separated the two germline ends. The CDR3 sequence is CSAREVTGPDTQYF. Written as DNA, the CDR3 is TGCAGTGCTAGAGAGGTAACTGGTCCAGATACGCAGTATTTT.